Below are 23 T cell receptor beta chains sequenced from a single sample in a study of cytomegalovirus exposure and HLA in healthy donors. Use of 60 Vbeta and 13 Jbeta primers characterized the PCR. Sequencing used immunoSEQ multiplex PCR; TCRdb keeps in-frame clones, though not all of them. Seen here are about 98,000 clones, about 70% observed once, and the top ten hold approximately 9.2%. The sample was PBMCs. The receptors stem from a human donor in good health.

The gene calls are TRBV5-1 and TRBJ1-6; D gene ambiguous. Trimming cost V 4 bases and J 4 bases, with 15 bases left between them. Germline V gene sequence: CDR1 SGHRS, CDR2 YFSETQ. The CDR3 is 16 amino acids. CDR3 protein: CASSLLSSSYNSPLHF. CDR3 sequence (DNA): TGCGCCAGCAGCCTATTGTCATCATCTTATAATTCACCCCTCCACTTT.

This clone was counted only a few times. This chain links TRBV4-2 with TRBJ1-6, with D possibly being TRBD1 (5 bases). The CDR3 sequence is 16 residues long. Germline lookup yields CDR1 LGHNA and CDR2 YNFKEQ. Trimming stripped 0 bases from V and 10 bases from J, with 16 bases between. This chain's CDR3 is CASSQDLWQGSSPLHF. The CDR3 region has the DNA TGTGCCAGCAGCCAAGATCTCTGGCAGGGAAGCTCACCCCTCCACTTT.

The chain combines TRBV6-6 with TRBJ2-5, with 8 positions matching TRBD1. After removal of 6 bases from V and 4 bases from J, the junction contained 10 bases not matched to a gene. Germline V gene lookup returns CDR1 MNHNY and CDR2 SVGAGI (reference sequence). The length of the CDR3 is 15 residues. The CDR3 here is CASRTGRGPGETQYF. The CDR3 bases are TGTGCCAGCAGGACGGGCAGGGGGCCGGGAGAGACCCAGTACTTC.

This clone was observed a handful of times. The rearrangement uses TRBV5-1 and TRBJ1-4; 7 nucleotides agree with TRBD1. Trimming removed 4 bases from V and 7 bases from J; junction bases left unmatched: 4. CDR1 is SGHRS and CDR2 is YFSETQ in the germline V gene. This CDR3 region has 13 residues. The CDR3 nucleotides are TGCGCCAGCAGCACGGGACAGACTGAAAAACTGTTTTTT. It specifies CASSTGQTEKLFF.

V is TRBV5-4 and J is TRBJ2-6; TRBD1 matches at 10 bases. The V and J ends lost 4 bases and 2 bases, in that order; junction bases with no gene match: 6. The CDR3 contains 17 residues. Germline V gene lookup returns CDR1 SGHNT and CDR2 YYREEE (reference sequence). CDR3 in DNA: TGTGCCAGCAGCCAGGACAGGGGGTTGACTGGGGCCAACGTCCTGACTTTC. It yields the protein CASSQDRGLTGANVLTF.

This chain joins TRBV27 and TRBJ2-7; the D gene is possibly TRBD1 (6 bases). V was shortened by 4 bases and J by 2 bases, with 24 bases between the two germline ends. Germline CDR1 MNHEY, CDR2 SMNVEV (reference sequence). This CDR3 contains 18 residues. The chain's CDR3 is CASSSTKDSYQQTYEQYF. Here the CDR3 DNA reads TGTGCCAGCAGTTCCACGAAGGACAGCTACCAACAGACCTACGAGCAGTACTTC.

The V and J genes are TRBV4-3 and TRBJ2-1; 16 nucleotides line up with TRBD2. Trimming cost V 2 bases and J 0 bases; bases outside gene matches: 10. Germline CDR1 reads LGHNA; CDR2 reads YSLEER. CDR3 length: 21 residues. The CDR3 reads CASSQSQGTSGGANSYNEQFF. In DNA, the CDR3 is TGCGCCAGCAGCCAATCTCAAGGGACTAGCGGGGGGGCTAACTCCTACAATGAGCAGTTCTTC.

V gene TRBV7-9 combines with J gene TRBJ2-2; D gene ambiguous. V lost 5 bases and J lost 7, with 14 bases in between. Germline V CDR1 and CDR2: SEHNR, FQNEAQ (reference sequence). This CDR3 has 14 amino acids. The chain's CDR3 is CASSLDLMGGELFF. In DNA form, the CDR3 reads TGTGCCAGCAGCCTTGACTTAATGGGCGGGGAGCTGTTTTTT.

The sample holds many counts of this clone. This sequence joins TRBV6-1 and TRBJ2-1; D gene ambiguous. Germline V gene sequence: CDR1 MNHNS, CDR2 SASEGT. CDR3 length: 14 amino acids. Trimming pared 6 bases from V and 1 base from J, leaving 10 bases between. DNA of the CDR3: TGTGCCAGCAGGCCTAGTCCATCCTACAATGAGCAGTTCTTC. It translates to CASRPSPSYNEQFF.

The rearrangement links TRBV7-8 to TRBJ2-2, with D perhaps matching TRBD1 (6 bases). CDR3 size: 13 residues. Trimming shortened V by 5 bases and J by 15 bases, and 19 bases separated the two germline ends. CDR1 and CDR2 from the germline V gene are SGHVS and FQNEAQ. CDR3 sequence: CASSRKWAGEMFF. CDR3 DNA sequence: TGTGCCAGCAGCCGAAAGTGGGCAGGGGAAATGTTTTTT.

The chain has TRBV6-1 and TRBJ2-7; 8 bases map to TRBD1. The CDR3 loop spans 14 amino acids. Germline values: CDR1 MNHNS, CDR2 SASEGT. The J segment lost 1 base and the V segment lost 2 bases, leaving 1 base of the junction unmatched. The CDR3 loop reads CASSERDRSYEQYF. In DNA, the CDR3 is TGTGCCAGCAGTGAAAGGGACAGGTCCTACGAGCAGTACTTC.

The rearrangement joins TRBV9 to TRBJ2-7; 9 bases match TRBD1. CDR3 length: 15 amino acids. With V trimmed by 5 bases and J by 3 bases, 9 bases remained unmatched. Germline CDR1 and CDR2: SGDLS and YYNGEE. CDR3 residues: CASSSGTGLNYEQYF. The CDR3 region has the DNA TGTGCCAGCAGTTCGGGGACAGGGCTAAACTACGAGCAGTACTTC.

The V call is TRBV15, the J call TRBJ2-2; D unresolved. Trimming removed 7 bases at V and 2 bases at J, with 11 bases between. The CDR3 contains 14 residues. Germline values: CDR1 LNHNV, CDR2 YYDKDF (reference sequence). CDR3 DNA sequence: TGTGCCACCAAGTCTGACACTAACACCGGGGAGCTGTTTTTT. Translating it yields CATKSDTNTGELFF. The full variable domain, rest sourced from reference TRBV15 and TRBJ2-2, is DAMVIQNPRYQVTQFGKPVTLSCSQTLNHNVMYWYQQKSSQAPKLLFHYYDKDFNNEADTPDNFQSRRPNTSFCFLDIRSPGLGDTAMYLCATKSDTNTGELFFGEGSRLTVL.

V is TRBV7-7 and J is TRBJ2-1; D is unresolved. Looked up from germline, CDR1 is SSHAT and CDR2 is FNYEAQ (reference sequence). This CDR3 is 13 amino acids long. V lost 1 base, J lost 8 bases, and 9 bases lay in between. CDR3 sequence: CASSLDRLHEQFF. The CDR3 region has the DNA TGTGCCAGCAGCTTAGATCGACTCCATGAGCAGTTCTTC.

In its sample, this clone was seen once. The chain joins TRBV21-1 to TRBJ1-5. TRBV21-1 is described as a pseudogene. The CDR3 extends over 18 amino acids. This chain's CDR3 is CASSKDGGGSGENQPQHF. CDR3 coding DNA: TGTGCCAGCAGCAAAGATGGGGGGGGGAGTGGGGAGAATCAGCCCCAGCATTTT.

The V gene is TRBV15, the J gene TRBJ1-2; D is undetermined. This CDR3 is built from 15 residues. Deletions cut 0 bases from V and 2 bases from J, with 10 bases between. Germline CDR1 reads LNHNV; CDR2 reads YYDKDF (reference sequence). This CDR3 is CATSRDPQENYGYTF. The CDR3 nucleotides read TGTGCCACCAGCAGAGACCCGCAGGAAAACTATGGCTACACCTTC.

The CDR3 spells CASSLDFSRNTEAFF. Here the CDR3 DNA reads TGCGCCAGCAGCTTGGACTTTAGCAGGAACACTGAAGCTTTCTTT. The rearrangement links TRBV5-1 to TRBJ1-1; D is ambiguous. Germline V gene data show CDR1 as SGHRS and CDR2 as YFSETQ. The V gene lost 0 bases and the J gene lost 1 base, with 10 bases spanning the gap. The CDR3 is 15 amino acids.

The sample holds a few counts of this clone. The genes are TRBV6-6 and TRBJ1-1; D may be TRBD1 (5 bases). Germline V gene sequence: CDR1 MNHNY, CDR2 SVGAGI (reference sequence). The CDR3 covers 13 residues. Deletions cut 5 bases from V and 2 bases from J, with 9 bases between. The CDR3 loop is CASSLGGNTEAFF. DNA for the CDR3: TGTGCCAGCAGTCTCGGGGGTAACACTGAAGCTTTCTTT.

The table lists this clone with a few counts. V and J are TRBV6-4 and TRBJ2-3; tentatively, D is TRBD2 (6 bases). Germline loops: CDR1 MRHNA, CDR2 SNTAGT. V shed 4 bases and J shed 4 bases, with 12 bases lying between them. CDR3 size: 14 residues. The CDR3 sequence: CASSAGDSPDTQYF. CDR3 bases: TGTGCCAGCAGTGCTGGGGACTCTCCAGATACGCAGTATTTT.

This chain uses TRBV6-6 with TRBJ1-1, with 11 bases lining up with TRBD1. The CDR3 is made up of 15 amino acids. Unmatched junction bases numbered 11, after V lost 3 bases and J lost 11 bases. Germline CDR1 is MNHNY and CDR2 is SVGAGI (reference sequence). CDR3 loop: CASSYRTGTGGFAFF. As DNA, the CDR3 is TGTGCCAGCAGTTATCGAACCGGGACAGGGGGATTCGCTTTCTTT.

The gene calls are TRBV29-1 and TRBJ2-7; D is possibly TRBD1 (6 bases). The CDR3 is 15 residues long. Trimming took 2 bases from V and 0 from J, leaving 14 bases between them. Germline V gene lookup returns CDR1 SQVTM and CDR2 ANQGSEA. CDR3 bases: TGCAGCGTTGAACTTACAGGGCACGGCTCCTACGAGCAGTACTTC. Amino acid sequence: CSVELTGHGSYEQYF.

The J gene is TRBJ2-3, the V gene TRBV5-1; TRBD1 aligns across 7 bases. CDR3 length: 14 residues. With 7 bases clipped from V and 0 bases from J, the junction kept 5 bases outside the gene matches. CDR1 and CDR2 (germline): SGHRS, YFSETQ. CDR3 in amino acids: CASGRDRSTDTQYF. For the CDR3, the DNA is TGCGCCAGCGGCCGGGACAGAAGCACAGATACGCAGTATTTT.

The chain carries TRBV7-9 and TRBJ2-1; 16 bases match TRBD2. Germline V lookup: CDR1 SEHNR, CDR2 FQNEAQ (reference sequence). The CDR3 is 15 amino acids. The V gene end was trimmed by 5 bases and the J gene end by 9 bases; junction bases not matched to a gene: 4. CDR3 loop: CASSLGLAGGSEQFF. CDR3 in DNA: TGTGCCAGCAGCCTGGGACTAGCGGGAGGGAGTGAGCAGTTCTTC.